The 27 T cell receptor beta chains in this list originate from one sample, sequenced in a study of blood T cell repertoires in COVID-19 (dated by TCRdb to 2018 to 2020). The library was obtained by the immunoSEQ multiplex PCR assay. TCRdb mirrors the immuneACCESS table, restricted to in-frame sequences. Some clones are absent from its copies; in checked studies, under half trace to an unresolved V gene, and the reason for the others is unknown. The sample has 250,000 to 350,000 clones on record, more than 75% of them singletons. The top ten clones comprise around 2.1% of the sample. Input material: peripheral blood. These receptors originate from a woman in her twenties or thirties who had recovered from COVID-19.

For the CDR3, the DNA is TGCAGCGTTGAGGAAATCCAGGGGAACACTGAAGCTTTCTTT. This gives the protein CSVEEIQGNTEAFF. V usage is TRBV29-1 and J usage is TRBJ1-1, with D perhaps TRBD1 (5 bases). This CDR3 has 14 residues. From germline, CDR1 is SQVTM and CDR2 ANQGSEA. Trimming stripped 3 bases from V and 1 base from J, with 12 bases between.

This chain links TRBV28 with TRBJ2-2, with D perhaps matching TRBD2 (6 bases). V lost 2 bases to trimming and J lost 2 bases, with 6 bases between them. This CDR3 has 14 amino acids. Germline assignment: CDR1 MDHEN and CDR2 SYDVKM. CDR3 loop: CASSLGLNTGELFF. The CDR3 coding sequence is TGTGCCAGCAGTTTAGGACTAAACACCGGGGAGCTGTTTTTT.

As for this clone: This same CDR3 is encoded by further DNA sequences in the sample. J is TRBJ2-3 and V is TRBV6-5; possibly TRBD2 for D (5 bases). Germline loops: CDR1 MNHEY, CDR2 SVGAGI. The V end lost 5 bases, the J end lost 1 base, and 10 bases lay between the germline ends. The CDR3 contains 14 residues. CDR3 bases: TGTGCCAGCAGTCGGGGTGCGGGCACAGATACGCAGTATTTT. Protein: CASSRGAGTDTQYF.

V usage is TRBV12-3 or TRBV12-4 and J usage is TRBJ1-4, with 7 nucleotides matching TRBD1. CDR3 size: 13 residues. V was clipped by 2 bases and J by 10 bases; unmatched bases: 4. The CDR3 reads CASSLKDRLKLFF. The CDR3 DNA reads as TGTGCCAGCAGTTTAAAGGACAGGTTAAAACTGTTTTTT.

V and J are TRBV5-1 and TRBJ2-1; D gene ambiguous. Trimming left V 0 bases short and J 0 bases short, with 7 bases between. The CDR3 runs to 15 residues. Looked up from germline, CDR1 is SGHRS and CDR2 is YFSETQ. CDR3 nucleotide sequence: TGCGCCAGCAGCTTGGCAGTAAGCTCCTACAATGAGCAGTTCTTC. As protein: CASSLAVSSYNEQFF.

Here the CDR3 DNA reads TGTGCCAGCGGCGGACAGGTGGTCACAGATACGCAGTATTTT. It is translated as CASGGQVVTDTQYF. The genes are TRBV6-5 and TRBJ2-3, with 7 bases that match TRBD1. CDR1 is MNHEY, CDR2 SVGAGI, per germline. The V and J ends lost 8 bases and 2 bases, in that order; junction bases with no gene match: 7. This CDR3 is 14 amino acids long.

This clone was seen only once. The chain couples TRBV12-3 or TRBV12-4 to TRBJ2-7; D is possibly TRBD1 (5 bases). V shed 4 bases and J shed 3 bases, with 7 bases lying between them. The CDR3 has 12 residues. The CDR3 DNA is TGTGCCAGCAGTTGGACAAACTACGAGCAGTACTTC. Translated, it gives CASSWTNYEQYF.

CDR3 sequence (DNA): TGTGCCAGCAGCTTAAGATGGTTCAGGTCCCTCACAGATACGCAGTATTTT. It translates to CASSLRWFRSLTDTQYF. This chain links TRBV7-8 with TRBJ2-3; D gene unclear. V lost 2 bases and J lost 2, with 17 bases in between. The CDR3 has 17 residues. CDR1 is SGHVS, CDR2 FQNEAQ, per germline.

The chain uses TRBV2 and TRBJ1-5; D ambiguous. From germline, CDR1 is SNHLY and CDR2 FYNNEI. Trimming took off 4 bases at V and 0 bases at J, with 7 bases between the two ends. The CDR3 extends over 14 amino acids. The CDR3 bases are TGTGCCAGCAGTGTAACAGTTAGCAATCAGCCCCAGCATTTT. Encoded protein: CASSVTVSNQPQHF.

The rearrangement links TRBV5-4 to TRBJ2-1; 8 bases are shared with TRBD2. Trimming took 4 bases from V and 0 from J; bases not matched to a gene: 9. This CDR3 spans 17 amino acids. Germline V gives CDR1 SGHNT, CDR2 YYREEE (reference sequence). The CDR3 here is CASSDYTSGSSYNEQFF. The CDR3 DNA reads TGTGCCAGCAGCGATTACACTAGCGGCAGCTCCTACAATGAGCAGTTCTTC.

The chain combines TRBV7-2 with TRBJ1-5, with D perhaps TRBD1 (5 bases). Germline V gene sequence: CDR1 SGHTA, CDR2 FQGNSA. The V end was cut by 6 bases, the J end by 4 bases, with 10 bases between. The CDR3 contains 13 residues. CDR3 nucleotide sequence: TGTGCCAGCAGTTCGGAGGGGAATCAGCCCCAGCATTTT. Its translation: CASSSEGNQPQHF. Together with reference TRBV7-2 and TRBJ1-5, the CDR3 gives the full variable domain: GAGVSQSPSNKVTEKGKDVELRCDPISGHTALYWYRQSLGQGLEFLIYFQGNSAPDKSGLPSDRFSAERTGGSVSTLTIQRTQQEDSAVYLCASSSEGNQPQHFGDGTRLSIL.

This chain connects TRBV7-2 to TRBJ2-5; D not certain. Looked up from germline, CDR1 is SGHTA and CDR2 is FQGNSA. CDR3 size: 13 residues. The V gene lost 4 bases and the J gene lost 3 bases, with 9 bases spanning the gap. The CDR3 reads CASSSDGEETQYF. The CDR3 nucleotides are TGTGCCAGCAGCTCAGACGGAGAAGAGACCCAGTACTTC.

Here the CDR3 reads CSVEGTGSGLSYEQYF. In DNA, the CDR3 is TGCAGCGTTGAAGGTACAGGCAGTGGGTTGTCCTACGAGCAGTACTTC. J is TRBJ2-7 and V is TRBV29-1; a weak D match, TRBD1 (5 bases). CDR1 and CDR2 from the germline V gene are SQVTM and ANQGSEA. The CDR3 extends over 16 amino acids. Trimming left V 1 base short and J 1 base short, with 17 bases between.

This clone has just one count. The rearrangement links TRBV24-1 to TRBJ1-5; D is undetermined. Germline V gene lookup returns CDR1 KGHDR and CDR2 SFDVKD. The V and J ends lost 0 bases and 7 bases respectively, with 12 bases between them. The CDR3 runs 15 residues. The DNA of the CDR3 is TGTGCCACCAGTGATTTGAGGGAGCCGGGCCAGCCCCAGCATTTT. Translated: CATSDLREPGQPQHF.

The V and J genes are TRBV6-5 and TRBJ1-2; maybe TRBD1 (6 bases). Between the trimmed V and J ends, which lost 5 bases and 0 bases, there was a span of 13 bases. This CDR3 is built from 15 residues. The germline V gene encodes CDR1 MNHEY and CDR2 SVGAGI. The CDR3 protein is CASSRRQDTNYGYTF. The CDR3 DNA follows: TGTGCCAGCAGTCGAAGACAGGATACTAACTATGGCTACACCTTC.

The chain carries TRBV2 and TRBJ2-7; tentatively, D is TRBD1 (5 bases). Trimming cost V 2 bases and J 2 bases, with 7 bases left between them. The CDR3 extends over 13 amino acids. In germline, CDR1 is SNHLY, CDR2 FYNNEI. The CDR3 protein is CASSEQGTYEQYF. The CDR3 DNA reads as TGTGCCAGCAGTGAACAGGGTACCTACGAGCAGTACTTC.

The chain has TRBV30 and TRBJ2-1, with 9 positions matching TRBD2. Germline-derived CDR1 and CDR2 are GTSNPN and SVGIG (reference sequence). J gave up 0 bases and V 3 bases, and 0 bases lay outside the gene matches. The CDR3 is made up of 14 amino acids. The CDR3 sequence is CAWRRGGSYNEQFF. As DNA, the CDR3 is TGTGCCTGGAGGCGGGGGGGCTCCTACAATGAGCAGTTCTTC.

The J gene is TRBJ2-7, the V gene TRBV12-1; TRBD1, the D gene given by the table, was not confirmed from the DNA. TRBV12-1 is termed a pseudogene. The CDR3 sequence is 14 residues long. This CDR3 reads CASSSQGPSYEQYF. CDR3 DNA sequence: TGTGCCAGCAGCTCACAGGGTCCATCCTACGAGCAGTACTTC.

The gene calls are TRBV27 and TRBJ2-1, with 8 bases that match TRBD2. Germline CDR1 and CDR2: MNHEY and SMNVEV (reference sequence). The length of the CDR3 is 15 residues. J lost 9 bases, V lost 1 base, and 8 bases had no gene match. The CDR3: CASSLYERERGEQFF. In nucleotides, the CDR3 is TGTGCCAGCAGTTTATACGAGCGGGAGCGCGGTGAGCAGTTCTTC.

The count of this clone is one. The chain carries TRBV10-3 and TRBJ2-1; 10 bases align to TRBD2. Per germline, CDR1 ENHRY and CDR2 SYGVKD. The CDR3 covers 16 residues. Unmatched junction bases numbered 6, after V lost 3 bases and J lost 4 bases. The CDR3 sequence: CAISEGGAGGYNEQFF. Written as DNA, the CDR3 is TGTGCCATCAGTGAAGGGGGAGCGGGGGGGTACAATGAGCAGTTCTTC.

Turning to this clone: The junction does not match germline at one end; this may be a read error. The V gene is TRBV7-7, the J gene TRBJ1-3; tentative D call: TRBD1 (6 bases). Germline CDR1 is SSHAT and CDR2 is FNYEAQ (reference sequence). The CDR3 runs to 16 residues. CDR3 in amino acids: CASSLDSWDHGNTIYF. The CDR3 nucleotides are TGTGCTAGCAGCTTGGACAGTTGGGATCATGGGAACACCATATATTTT.

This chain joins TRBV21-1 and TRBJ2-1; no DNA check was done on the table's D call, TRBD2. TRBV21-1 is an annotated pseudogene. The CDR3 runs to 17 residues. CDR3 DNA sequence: TGTGCCAGCAGCGTACGTAGCCCGGAGGGGCCCTACAATGAGCAGTTCTTC. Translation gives CASSVRSPEGPYNEQFF.

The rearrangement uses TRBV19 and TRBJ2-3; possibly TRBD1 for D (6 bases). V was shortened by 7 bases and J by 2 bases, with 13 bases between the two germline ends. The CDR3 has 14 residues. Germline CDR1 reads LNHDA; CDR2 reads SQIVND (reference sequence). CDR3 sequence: CASTPAGVTDTQYF. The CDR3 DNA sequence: TGTGCCAGTACCCCTGCAGGGGTCACAGATACGCAGTATTTT.

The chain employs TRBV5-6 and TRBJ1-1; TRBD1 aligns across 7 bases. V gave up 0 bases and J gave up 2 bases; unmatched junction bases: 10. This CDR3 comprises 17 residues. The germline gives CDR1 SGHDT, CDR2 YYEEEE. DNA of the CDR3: TGTGCCAGCAGCTTGGATACGGGACAGCTTTTAAACACTGAAGCTTTCTTT. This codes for CASSLDTGQLLNTEAFF.

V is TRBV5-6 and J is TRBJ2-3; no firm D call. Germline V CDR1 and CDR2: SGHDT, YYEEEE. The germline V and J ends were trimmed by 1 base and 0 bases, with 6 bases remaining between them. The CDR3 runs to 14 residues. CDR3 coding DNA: TGTGCCAGCAGCTTGTCCTCTAGCACAGATACGCAGTATTTT. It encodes CASSLSSSTDTQYF.

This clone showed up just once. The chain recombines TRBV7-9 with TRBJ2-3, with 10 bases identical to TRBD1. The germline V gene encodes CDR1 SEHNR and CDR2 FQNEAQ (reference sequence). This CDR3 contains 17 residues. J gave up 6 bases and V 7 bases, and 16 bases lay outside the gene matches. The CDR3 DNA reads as TGTGCCAGCAATTTACAGGGACAGGGGCTTCTGGGGGATACGCAGTATTTT. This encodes CASNLQGQGLLGDTQYF.

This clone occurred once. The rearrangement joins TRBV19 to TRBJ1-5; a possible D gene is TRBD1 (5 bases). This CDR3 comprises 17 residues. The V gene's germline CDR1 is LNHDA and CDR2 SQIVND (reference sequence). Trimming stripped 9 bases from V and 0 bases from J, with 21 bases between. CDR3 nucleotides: TGTGCCAGCGCCTTGACTGGGGCAGCATATAGCAATCAGCCCCAGCATTTT. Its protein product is CASALTGAAYSNQPQHF.